The 19 T cell receptor beta chains presented below share a single source sample, sequenced in a study of cytomegalovirus exposure and HLA in healthy donors. 60 Vbeta and 13 Jbeta primers were used in PCR. Sequencing used immunoSEQ multiplex PCR; TCRdb keeps in-frame clones, though not all of them. Of approximately 140,000 clones listed, 78% are singletons. Material: PBMCs. The receptors here all came from a male donor in good health and CMV-seronegative.

The chain is built from TRBV6-1 and TRBJ2-5; D might be TRBD1 (5 bases). The V and J ends lost 6 bases and 5 bases respectively, with 16 bases between them. This CDR3 has 14 amino acids. Germline V gene data show CDR1 as MNHNS and CDR2 as SASEGT. The CDR3 nucleotides read TGTGCCAGCAGGAACTTTGGGGCGGCGGAGACCCAGTACTTC. Its translation: CASRNFGAAETQYF.

The chain couples TRBV7-3 to TRBJ1-1, with TRBD1 matching 7 bases. Germline CDR1 and CDR2: SGHTA and FQGTGA. Trimming cost V 5 bases and J 5 bases; bases outside gene matches: 8. The CDR3 has 14 residues. CDR3 protein: CASSPQGTLTEAFF. DNA of the CDR3: TGTGCCAGCAGCCCACAGGGGACGCTAACTGAAGCTTTCTTT. Using reference TRBV7-3 and TRBJ1-1 for the parts outside the CDR3, the full variable domain is GAGVSQTPSNKVTEKGKYVELRCDPISGHTALYWYRQSLGQGPEFLIYFQGTGAADDSGLPNDRFFAVRPEGSVSTLKIQRTERGDSAVYLCASSPQGTLTEAFFGQGTRLTVV.

The chain carries TRBV7-2 and TRBJ2-2; the match to TRBD1 covers 7 bases. V lost 3 bases, J lost 4 bases, and 8 bases stayed unmatched. This CDR3 is 16 amino acids long. The germline CDR1 and CDR2 sequences are SGHTA and FQGNSA. This CDR3 reads CASSFTGTVGTGELFF. Written as DNA, the CDR3 is TGTGCCAGCAGCTTTACCGGGACAGTCGGCACCGGGGAGCTGTTTTTT.

This chain joins TRBV7-2 and TRBJ1-5; the D is unclear. V shed 1 base and J shed 3 bases, with 10 bases lying between them. Germline values: CDR1 SGHTA, CDR2 FQGNSA. The CDR3 contains 15 residues. The CDR3 region is CASSLGGQVNQPQHF. Written as DNA, the CDR3 is TGTGCCAGCAGCTTAGGTGGTCAGGTCAATCAGCCCCAGCATTTT. Full variable domain (outside the CDR3, taken from reference TRBV7-2 and TRBJ1-5): GAGVSQSPSNKVTEKGKDVELRCDPISGHTALYWYRQSLGQGLEFLIYFQGNSAPDKSGLPSDRFSAERTGGSVSTLTIQRTQQEDSAVYLCASSLGGQVNQPQHFGDGTRLSIL.

In this sample, this clone turned up once. The rearrangement joins TRBV2 to TRBJ2-7; TRBD1 agrees at 8 bases. V gave up 11 bases and J gave up 1 base; unmatched junction bases: 4. The CDR3 consists of 12 residues. Germline V gene data show CDR1 as SNHLY and CDR2 as FYNNEI. CDR3 in DNA: TGTGCCGGCCGGGACAGGTCCTACGAGCAGTACTTC. It yields the protein CAGRDRSYEQYF.

The rearrangement links TRBV9 to TRBJ2-2; D call uncertain. V was clipped by 1 base and J by 3 bases, with 7 bases between them. The length of the CDR3 is 14 residues. Germline V gene data show CDR1 as SGDLS and CDR2 as YYNGEE. CDR3 DNA: TGTGCCAGCAGCGTACAGGATGACACCGGGGAGCTGTTTTTT. It yields the protein CASSVQDDTGELFF.

This chain uses TRBV7-8 with TRBJ1-1; 7 bases match TRBD1. Losses at the gene ends were 0 bases for V and 3 bases for J; bases not matched to a gene: 4. The CDR3 length is 15 residues. Germline V gene lookup returns CDR1 SGHVS and CDR2 FQNEAQ. DNA of the CDR3: TGTGCCAGCAGCTTAGCCCGACAGGGTCACACTGAAGCTTTCTTT. Protein sequence: CASSLARQGHTEAFF.

The V gene is TRBV4-1, the J gene TRBJ2-7; D is possibly TRBD2 (6 bases). V was cut by 1 base and J by 5 bases, with 18 bases left in between. The germline V gene encodes CDR1 MGHRA and CDR2 YSYEKL. This CDR3 has 16 residues. The CDR3 DNA reads TGCGCCAGCAGCCAAGTTACGGGAGAACCCCCCCACGAGCAGTACTTC. Encoded protein: CASSQVTGEPPHEQYF.

With regard to this clone: One end of the junction is discordant with germline, which a read error may explain. The chain uses TRBV27 and TRBJ2-2, with TRBD2 matching 8 bases. CDR3 length equals 16 residues. Germline CDR1 and CDR2: MNHEY and SMNVEV (reference sequence). CDR3 region: CVSIDLVAGGTGELFF. The CDR3 DNA follows: TGTGTCAGCATCGATTTGGTTGCGGGAGGCACCGGGGAGCTGTTTTTT.

DNA for the CDR3: TGTGCCAGCAGCCTCAGGGGTCCCTACGAGCAGTACTTC. Translated: CASSLRGPYEQYF. The V gene is TRBV2, the J gene TRBJ2-7; maybe TRBD1 (6 bases). Trimming pared 6 bases from V and 2 bases from J, leaving 11 bases between. The CDR3 is 13 residues long. Germline CDR1 reads SNHLY; CDR2 reads FYNNEI.

The chain recombines TRBV5-1 with TRBJ2-1, with 10 positions matching TRBD2. The V gene's germline CDR1 is SGHRS and CDR2 YFSETQ. Losses at the gene ends were 0 bases for V and 0 bases for J; bases not matched to a gene: 3. CDR3 length: 17 amino acids. The CDR3 coding sequence is TGCGCCAGCAGCTTGGCCCCTAGCGGGAGCTCCTACAATGAGCAGTTCTTC. This gives the protein CASSLAPSGSSYNEQFF.

This sequence joins TRBV30 and TRBJ1-5; tentatively, D is TRBD1 (5 bases). Germline-derived CDR1 and CDR2 are GTSNPN and SVGIG (reference sequence). The CDR3 consists of 14 residues. Trimming pared 0 bases from V and 5 bases from J, leaving 11 bases between. DNA of the CDR3: TGTGCCTGGAGTGTACGTCAGGGCCATCAGCCCCAGCATTTT. This codes for CAWSVRQGHQPQHF.

This clone was detected a few times. The rearrangement links TRBV5-1 to TRBJ2-1, with D perhaps TRBD2 (6 bases). Germline CDR1 and CDR2: SGHRS and YFSETQ. V shed 4 bases and J shed 3 bases, with 20 bases lying between them. The CDR3 covers 17 residues. The CDR3 bases are TGCGCCAGCAGCCTCATCGGGACTGCTATAAACTACAATGAGCAGTTCTTC. It codes for CASSLIGTAINYNEQFF.

This clone was recorded a few times. The V gene is TRBV2, the J gene TRBJ1-1; D is unclear. Trimming stripped 4 bases from V and 5 bases from J, with 11 bases between. Germline V gene sequence: CDR1 SNHLY, CDR2 FYNNEI. The CDR3 consists of 13 residues. The CDR3 here is CASSGGGRTEAFF. The CDR3 coding sequence is TGTGCCAGCAGTGGAGGAGGTCGGACTGAAGCTTTCTTT.

The rearrangement joins TRBV6-5 to TRBJ1-2; weak D call: TRBD1 (6 bases). The CDR3 spans 13 residues. With 7 bases removed from V and 2 bases from J, the gap between germline ends came to 11 bases. The germline V gene has CDR1 MNHEY and CDR2 SVGAGI. CDR3 loop: CASTRDINYGYTF. The CDR3 DNA sequence: TGTGCCAGCACCCGGGACATAAACTATGGCTACACCTTC.

The rearrangement links TRBV7-2 to TRBJ2-1; D may be TRBD2 (5 bases). Trimming left V 7 bases short and J 0 bases short, with 7 bases between. Germline V CDR1 and CDR2: SGHTA, FQGNSA. The CDR3 is 13 residues long. CDR3 loop: CASTGSSYNEQFF. The DNA for the CDR3 is TGTGCCAGCACGGGATCCTCCTACAATGAGCAGTTCTTC.

The chain joins TRBV19 to TRBJ1-1; maybe TRBD1 (6 bases). V was clipped by 6 bases and J by 4 bases, with 15 bases between them. The CDR3 has 14 residues. Per germline, CDR1 LNHDA and CDR2 SQIVND (reference sequence). The DNA of the CDR3 is TGTGCCAGTAGGTTCAGGGGTTTAGGCACTGAAGCTTTCTTT. It specifies CASRFRGLGTEAFF.

The gene calls are TRBV9 and TRBJ2-1; 9 positions match TRBD2. The CDR3 has 15 amino acids. The junction had 5 bases not matched to a gene; V was cut back by 1 base and J by 6 bases. CDR1 is SGDLS and CDR2 is YYNGEE in the germline V gene. The CDR3 here is CASSVLAGLGNEQFF. CDR3 DNA sequence: TGTGCCAGCAGCGTACTAGCGGGGCTGGGCAATGAGCAGTTCTTC.

The chain recombines TRBV5-1 with TRBJ2-3; 12 bases agree with TRBD2. The CDR3 is 17 residues long. The V gene end was trimmed by 5 bases and the J gene end by 4 bases; junction bases not matched to a gene: 11. Germline V CDR1 and CDR2: SGHRS, YFSETQ. The CDR3 protein is CASRPYRLAGESDTQYF. The CDR3, as DNA: TGCGCCAGCAGGCCATATAGACTAGCGGGGGAATCAGATACGCAGTATTTT.